This T cell receptor beta chain was recovered during a study of blood T cell repertoires in COVID-19 (dated by TCRdb to the early 2020s). About the study as a whole: Samples from collaborators originated in the United States, Italy and Spain and spanned both the acute and convalescent phases of COVID-19. Where available, HLA class I and class II types were taken from metadata supplied by the sample provider and were not determined by assay-based typing. The prospective study material was composed of cDNA or gDNA derived from T cells, B-cell-depleted T cells, or PBMCs. The sample metadata nearly always contained a de-identified subject ID, COVID-19 status, age in years and sex. The dataset comprised deeply sampled blood TCRbeta repertoires from subjects exposed to, actively infected with, or recovered from COVID-19. The samples were drawn from the first 160 participants of the ongoing ImmuneRACE study and from roughly 1,300 subjects provided by 6 global collaborators. The repertoires were released in a freely available public database intended as a resource for research on the immune response to SARS-CoV-2. The full study reports these points: How much clinical and demographic metadata was included differed by source and by participant, and the metadata was provided uncurated.

This clone has a single count. It has no known antigen specificity. The sample holds no much larger clone one base away, and base qualities are not on file. The trim is 6 bases for V and 0 bases for J, with a gap of 12 bases between the germline ends. CDR1 is given as SNHLY and CDR2 as FYNNEI, both from the germline V gene. From its cysteine to its phenylalanine, the CDR3 spans 15 amino acids. The retained sequence is limited to the CDR3, 45 bases, with the frame set at the first base. Whole blood was collected in K2EDTA tubes by collaborating institutions according to the institutions' own protocols. For TCRbeta analysis, collaborators shipped samples as frozen whole blood, isolated PBMCs, or DNA extracted from either of those sample types. TCRbeta CDR3 regions were amplified from genomic DNA using the immunoSEQ Assay, a bias-controlled multiplex PCR. The study's own analysis went as follows. The number of nucleated cells in each sample was estimated by amplification of reference gene primers within the assay. To quantify the absolute abundance of each unique TCRbeta CDR3 rearrangement, sequence reads were collapsed and filtered. For each sample, productive Simpson clonality was calculated as the square root of Simpson's diversity index across productive rearrangements. The clones in this table, taken by TCRdb from immuneACCESS, are in-frame only. Not every clone is retained; where verified, under half of the shortfall comes from an unresolved V gene, and the cause of the rest is unknown. V and J calls and clone size are as listed in that table; D and trimming were resolved from the DNA. The sample table shows about 200,000 clones, and 90% are seen once. Less than 0.7% of the sample is taken by the ten largest.

The receptor was derived from a man aged 45-65 years with acute or convalescent COVID-19. The sequence links TRBV2 to TRBJ2-1; matching of 6 bases hints at TRBD1 as the D gene. The sequenced material came from peripheral blood. This receptor has the CDR3 CASRVEGGSYNEQFF. The nucleotides read TGTGCCAGCAGGGTTGAAGGGGGCTCCTACAATGAGCAGTTCTTC.